A selection of T cell receptor beta chains follows, all from one sample in a study of blood T cell repertoires in COVID-19. The table came from immunoSEQ multiplex PCR; TCRdb's copy has only in-frame clones and leaves some out. Of about 160,000 clones detected, over 60% appear once; the ten largest clones hold roughly 8.4%. The sequencing sample was made of peripheral blood. The receptors stem from a man in his sixties with acute or convalescent COVID-19. Each CDR3 is given with its conserved first and last residue. Each record gives: CDR3 protein, CDR3 DNA, clone size, J gene, V gene, D gene. D genes are given only for firm matches. For some rows the clone size is stated as once, few or many, or as a class when expanded; others skip it.

CASSLGSPTSTDTQYF,TGTGCCAGCAGCTTGGGGTCGCCGACTAGCACAGATACGCAGTATTTT,-,TRBJ2-3,TRBV5-4,-
CASSEAATGGPYEQYF,TGTGCCAGCAGTGAAGCCGCGACAGGGGGCCCCTACGAGCAGTACTTC,-,TRBJ2-7,TRBV6-1,TRBD1
CASIDTSSTDTQYF,TGTGCCAGCATCGACACTTCTAGCACAGATACGCAGTATTTT,-,TRBJ2-3,TRBV2,-
CATSEAQTNYGYTF,TGTGCCACCAGTGAGGCACAGACTAACTATGGCTACACCTTC,-,TRBJ1-2,TRBV24-1,-
CASSLLAAGYGYTF,TGTGCCAGCAGCTTACTCGCCGCGGGGTATGGCTACACCTTC,once,TRBJ1-2,TRBV5-6,-
CASSNSRDRGSSPLHF,TGTGCCAGCAGCAACAGCCGGGACAGGGGTTCTTCACCCCTCCACTTT,-,TRBJ1-6,TRBV9,TRBD1
CASSRDRGDGYTF,TGTGCCAGCAGCCGGGACAGGGGAGATGGCTACACCTTC,-,TRBJ1-2,TRBV7-3,TRBD1
CASSAPDRGNEKLFF,TGCGCCAGCAGTGCCCCGGACAGGGGCAATGAAAAACTGTTTTTT,once,TRBJ1-4,TRBV10-2,TRBD1
CATSALAGIWFF,TGTGCCACCAGTGCCCTCGCCGGGATTTGGTTCTTC,-,TRBJ2-1,TRBV24-1,-
CSVEGDRNYEQYF,TGCAGCGTTGAAGGGGACAGAAACTACGAGCAGTACTTC,few,TRBJ2-7,TRBV29-1,TRBD1